This entry lists 22 T cell receptor beta chains sequenced from one sample in a study of blood T cell repertoires in COVID-19. Produced via immunoSEQ multiplex PCR; TCRdb's table is partial and in-frame only. Of around 290,000 clones listed, roughly nine tenths were seen once; the top ten hold about 2.2%. The material sequenced was peripheral blood. Receptors were obtained from a young woman with COVID-19, enrolled during active disease.

The CDR3 DNA is TGTGCCAGTAGTAAACATGGGGACAGGGGTTGGGAGACCCAGTACTTC. Its protein is CASSKHGDRGWETQYF. This chain joins TRBV19 and TRBJ2-5; TRBD1 matches at 10 bases. Germline V gene sequence: CDR1 LNHDA, CDR2 SQIVND (reference sequence). This CDR3 has 16 amino acids. V shed 4 bases, J shed 5 bases, and the junction held 10 bases outside the gene matches.

In its sample, this clone was seen many times. The rearrangement links TRBV12-3 or TRBV12-4 to TRBJ2-1; TRBD1 agrees at 7 bases. The CDR3 loop spans 13 amino acids. Germline trimming cut 5 bases from V and 10 bases from J; bases unmatched to any gene: 8. The CDR3 DNA is TGTGCCAGCAGTCGCTACAGGGGCGACGAGCAGTTCTTC. This gives the protein CASSRYRGDEQFF.

The sample holds one count of this clone. The chain has TRBV15 and TRBJ1-1; a possible D gene is TRBD1 (6 bases). Trimming took off 1 base at V and 8 bases at J, with 23 bases between the two ends. Germline-derived CDR1 and CDR2 are LNHNV and YYDKDF (reference sequence). The CDR3 spans 17 residues. The CDR3 coding sequence is TGTGCCACCAGCAGAGTTGGGGGCGCGGGGGCGCGCCCCGAAGCTTTCTTT. It is translated as CATSRVGGAGARPEAFF.

The chain employs TRBV30 and TRBJ1-5; unclear D gene. CDR1 GTSNPN and CDR2 SVGIG come from the germline V gene (reference sequence). CDR3 size: 14 residues. V dropped 2 bases and J dropped 3 bases, with 11 bases sitting between them. For the CDR3, the DNA is TGTGCCTGGAGTCGCGGCAGTCTCAATCAGCCCCAGCATTTT. Its protein product is CAWSRGSLNQPQHF.

The chain joins TRBV6-5 to TRBJ1-1; 8 positions match TRBD1. The CDR3 totals 16 residues. Germline CDR1 is MNHEY and CDR2 is SVGAGI. The junction had 10 bases not matched to a gene; V was cut back by 0 bases and J by 7 bases. CDR3 in amino acids: CASSYSHRQGPLEAFF. CDR3 DNA: TGTGCCAGCAGTTACTCACATCGACAGGGGCCCCTTGAAGCTTTCTTT.

This chain joins TRBV27 and TRBJ1-1; D possibly corresponds to TRBD1 (5 bases). Trimming pared 6 bases from V and 0 bases from J, leaving 11 bases between. The CDR3 is 14 amino acids. Per the germline V gene, CDR1 is MNHEY and CDR2 is SMNVEV (reference sequence). For the CDR3, the DNA is TGTGCCAGCAGCCCACGGGGGATGAACACTGAAGCTTTCTTT. As protein: CASSPRGMNTEAFF.

The CDR3 DNA reads as TGTGCCAGCAGCCCCGAAAACTTAGACAGGATAGGGACTGAAGCTTTCTTT. This translates into CASSPENLDRIGTEAFF. The chain joins TRBV3-1 (or the pseudogene TRBV3-2) to TRBJ1-1; a weak D match, TRBD1 (6 bases). Germline V gives CDR1 LGHDT, CDR2 YNNKEL (reference sequence). V dropped 4 bases and J dropped 5 bases, with 23 bases sitting between them. This CDR3 contains 17 residues.

The V and J genes are TRBV27 and TRBJ1-1; 7 bases are a match to TRBD1. Germline V gene sequence: CDR1 MNHEY, CDR2 SMNVEV (reference sequence). Trimming removed 4 bases from V and 0 bases from J; junction bases left unmatched: 11. CDR3 length: 17 residues. CDR3 in DNA: TGTGCCAGCAGTTCCGGACAGGCGTTCTTTATGAACACTGAAGCTTTCTTT. It codes for CASSSGQAFFMNTEAFF.

The chain has TRBV5-1 and TRBJ1-6, with D possibly matching TRBD1 (6 bases). This CDR3 has 13 residues. The V gene lost 5 bases and the J gene lost 5 bases, with 8 bases spanning the gap. CDR1 and CDR2 from the germline V gene are SGHRS and YFSETQ. CDR3 coding DNA: TGCGCCAGCAGTAGACAGGATAATTCACCCCTCCACTTT. Translating gives CASSRQDNSPLHF.

This chain connects TRBV30 to TRBJ1-4, with D perhaps matching TRBD1 (5 bases). There are 18 residues in the CDR3. Trimming removed 3 bases at V and 6 bases at J, with 26 bases between. Germline assignment: CDR1 GTSNPN and CDR2 SVGIG (reference sequence). The CDR3 bases are TGTGCCTGGAGCCGCCGTGGGCAGGGTCTGGCCCTAGATGAAAAACTGTTTTTT. Translated, it gives CAWSRRGQGLALDEKLFF.

The CDR3 spells CASLGGTADSGNTIYF. As DNA, the CDR3 is TGTGCCAGCCTTGGAGGAACAGCCGACTCTGGAAACACCATATATTTT. The chain has TRBV28 and TRBJ1-3; D unresolved. Trimming removed 8 bases from V and 0 bases from J, with 17 bases in between. From germline, CDR1 is MDHEN and CDR2 SYDVKM. This CDR3 is built from 16 residues.

The chain joins TRBV19 to TRBJ1-5, with unresolved D. The CDR3 has 12 residues. CDR1 is LNHDA and CDR2 is SQIVND in the germline V gene (reference sequence). Trimming took off 3 bases at V and 4 bases at J, with 4 bases between the two ends. The chain's CDR3 is CASSIQNQPQHF. CDR3 nucleotides: TGTGCCAGTAGTATTCAGAATCAGCCCCAGCATTTT.

V usage is TRBV5-1 and J usage is TRBJ1-6, with D perhaps TRBD1 (6 bases). V lost 5 bases and J 7 bases, leaving 16 bases between the germline ends. The CDR3 is 15 amino acids. Germline values: CDR1 SGHRS, CDR2 YFSETQ. This CDR3 is CASRFNRAGNSPLHF. The DNA of the CDR3 is TGCGCCAGCAGATTCAACAGGGCCGGGAATTCACCCCTCCACTTT. The full variable domain, with the rest looked up from reference TRBV5-1 and TRBJ1-6, is KAGVTQTPRYLIKTRGQQVTLSCSPISGHRSVSWYQQTPGQGLQFLFEYFSETQRNKGNFPGRFSGRQFSNSRSEMNVSTLELGDSALYLCASRFNRAGNSPLHFGNGTRLTVT.

Here the CDR3 reads CASSLSGGEQFF. CDR3 coding DNA: TGTGCCAGCAGCTTGTCGGGAGGTGAGCAGTTCTTC. This chain links TRBV5-4 with TRBJ2-1; TRBD2 aligns across 7 bases. The CDR3 spans 12 residues. With V trimmed by 1 base and J by 9 bases, 1 base remained unmatched. Germline V gene data show CDR1 as SGHNT and CDR2 as YYREEE (reference sequence).

This chain uses TRBV30 with TRBJ1-2; 8 nucleotides agree with TRBD1. CDR1 and CDR2 (germline): GTSNPN, SVGIG (reference sequence). The CDR3 has 14 residues. V dropped 0 bases and J dropped 5; count of bases not matched to a gene: 5. The CDR3 sequence: CAWSVGQGAYGYTF. The CDR3 region has the DNA TGTGCCTGGAGTGTGGGTCAGGGGGCGTATGGCTACACCTTC.

The genes are TRBV2 and TRBJ2-3; D is possibly TRBD2 (7 bases). The ends were cut back, 8 bases at V and 10 bases at J, with 19 bases in the middle. The germline V gene has CDR1 SNHLY and CDR2 FYNNEI. This CDR3 has 13 residues. The CDR3 spells CASEEGGGPAQYF. The CDR3 DNA is TGTGCCAGCGAGGAGGGAGGGGGGCCCGCGCAGTATTTT. Complete variable domain (other parts from reference TRBV2 and TRBJ2-3): EPEVTQTPSHQVTQMGQEVILRCVPISNHLYFYWYRQILGQKVEFLVSFYNNEISEKSEIFDDQFSVERPDGSNFTLKIRSTKLEDSAMYFCASEEGGGPAQYFGPGTRLTVL.

The V gene is TRBV3-1 (or the pseudogene TRBV3-2), the J gene TRBJ2-1; 12 bases line up with TRBD2. Unmatched junction bases numbered 6, after V lost 0 bases and J lost 6 bases. This CDR3 contains 17 residues. Germline-derived CDR1 and CDR2 are LGHDT and YNNKEL (reference sequence). The CDR3 sequence: CASSQDPTTSGSNEQFF. For the CDR3, the DNA is TGTGCCAGCAGCCAAGATCCGACGACTAGCGGGAGCAATGAGCAGTTCTTC.

This chain connects TRBV5-6 to TRBJ2-7; D is perhaps TRBD2 (5 bases). Trimming took off 0 bases at V and 2 bases at J, with 12 bases between the two ends. Germline CDR1 and CDR2: SGHDT and YYEEEE. The CDR3 runs to 15 residues. The CDR3 sequence is CASSLAWIATYEQYF. CDR3 coding DNA: TGTGCCAGCAGCTTGGCTTGGATAGCGACCTACGAGCAGTACTTC.

The rearrangement links TRBV7-9 to TRBJ1-2; possibly TRBD1 for D (6 bases). V was pared by 3 bases and J by 3 bases, with 11 bases between. Germline V lookup: CDR1 SEHNR, CDR2 FQNEAQ (reference sequence). The CDR3 runs to 14 residues. The CDR3 sequence is CASSLAGDDYGYTF. The CDR3 bases are TGTGCCAGCAGCTTGGCAGGGGACGACTATGGCTACACCTTC.

The chain uses TRBV28 and TRBJ1-4; TRBD1 aligns across 8 bases. V lost 5 bases, J lost 3 bases, and 5 bases stayed unmatched. The germline gives CDR1 MDHEN, CDR2 SYDVKM. The length of the CDR3 is 15 residues. In nucleotides, the CDR3 is TGTGCCAGCAGTACCCGGACAGGGTCTAATGAAAAACTGTTTTTT. Its protein is CASSTRTGSNEKLFF.

The gene calls are TRBV5-1 and TRBJ2-5, with 8 bases matching TRBD2. The ends lost 1 base at V and 2 bases at J; junction bases unmatched: 10. The CDR3 covers 17 residues. Per the germline V gene, CDR1 is SGHRS and CDR2 is YFSETQ. Here the CDR3 DNA reads TGCGCCAGCAGCTTGCGTCGGGAGGGCCTAGGGCAAGAGACCCAGTACTTC. This gives the protein CASSLRREGLGQETQYF.

The chain has TRBV6-6 and TRBJ2-7; 8 bases align to TRBD1. The germline V gene encodes CDR1 MNHNY and CDR2 SVGAGI (reference sequence). The CDR3 has 17 residues. Trimming removed 5 bases from V and 5 bases from J; junction bases left unmatched: 17. The DNA of the CDR3 is TGTGCCAGCAGTCCTAGAAGACCGCAGGGGGCGGTGGACGAGCAGTACTTC. It translates to CASSPRRPQGAVDEQYF.